One and the same sample provided the 2 T cell receptor beta chains below, sequenced in a study of cytomegalovirus exposure and HLA in healthy donors. PCR primers comprised 60 Vbeta and 13 Jbeta primers. Profiling relied on immunoSEQ multiplex PCR, and the TCRdb table lists in-frame clones only, not all of them. The sample lists more than 90,000 clones, nearly 80% occurring once. The sequencing input was PBMCs. The receptors originated from a woman aged 40 to 55 in good health and CMV-seronegative.

The J gene is TRBJ2-7, the V gene TRBV6-5; D is perhaps TRBD1 (6 bases). V was shortened by 6 bases and J by 4 bases, with 13 bases between the two germline ends. Germline V CDR1 and CDR2: MNHEY, SVGAGI. This CDR3 comprises 13 residues. CDR3 coding DNA: TGTGCCAGCAGAGAAGGGGGAATTTACGAGCAGTACTTC. It is translated as CASREGGIYEQYF.

The chain joins TRBV28 to TRBJ2-2; 10 bases are shared with TRBD1. Trimming took 2 bases from V and 3 from J; bases not matched to a gene: 3. The CDR3 runs 16 residues. CDR1 is MDHEN, CDR2 SYDVKM, per germline. The CDR3: CASSLPGTGDTGELFF. CDR3 DNA sequence: TGTGCCAGCAGTTTACCCGGGACAGGGGACACCGGGGAGCTGTTTTTT.